This is a list of T cell receptor beta chains from one sample in a study of control samples from healthy donors and cancer patients. The protocol was immunoSEQ multiplex PCR, while the TCRdb copy is restricted to in-frame clones and leaves out a portion. The data hold about 170,000 clones, with 90% to 95% observed a single time. The sample was blood. The receptors were gathered from a woman aged 25-40 years in good health. The CDR3 runs from the conserved cysteine through the conserved F or W. The D gene is left open where the match is weak.

J gene,D gene,V gene,CDR3 protein
TRBJ2-5,-,TRBV18,CASSPGLGETQYF
TRBJ2-6,TRBD2,TRBV7-6,CASSLGGRASGANVLTF
TRBJ2-3,TRBD1,TRBV25-1,CASSPRTGAADTQYF
TRBJ2-4,TRBD1,TRBV5-4,CASSLEGARNIQYF
TRBJ2-7,TRBD2,TRBV6-6,CASSTGSRGGYEQYF
TRBJ2-2,TRBD2,TRBV7-3,CASSRLAGGDTGELFF
TRBJ1-2,TRBD1,TRBV6-5,CASSYSQGASGYTF
TRBJ2-3,TRBD2,TRBV7-7,CASSLGLAATDTQYF
TRBJ1-2,-,TRBV30,CAWSVGQFYYGYTF
TRBJ1-2,-,TRBV14,CASSQDPREGYGYTF
TRBJ2-5,-,TRBV7-8,CASATSPTQETQYF
TRBJ1-1,-,TRBV18,CASSRDGYTEAFF
TRBJ1-2,-,TRBV3-1/TRBV3-2,CASSQDLRTNNGYTF
TRBJ1-2,TRBD1,TRBV18,CASSPGTGNRGYTF
TRBJ1-5,-,TRBV28,CASSLGMHQPQHF
TRBJ1-1,-,TRBV21-1,CASSKDRLGGNTEAFF
TRBJ2-7,-,TRBV7-2,CASSLSPAYEQYF
TRBJ2-1,TRBD2,TRBV7-3,CASSLSSGTSNEQFF
TRBJ1-6,-,TRBV9,CASSGPTANSPLHF
TRBJ1-3,-,TRBV5-1,CASSLPGPSGNTIYF
TRBJ2-3,-,TRBV24-1,CATSDSVTDTQYF
TRBJ2-1,-,TRBV27,CASSLDRGGYNEQFF
TRBJ2-7,TRBD1,TRBV7-2,CASSGRQGWEQYF
TRBJ2-3,-,TRBV6-5,CASSYSRTGTDTQYF
TRBJ1-5,TRBD1,TRBV12-5,CASGTGQPNQPQHF
TRBJ1-2,TRBD1,TRBV29-1,CSVEGDSFNYGYTF
TRBJ2-7,-,TRBV24-1,CATSDQGREQYF
TRBJ1-1,-,TRBV11-1,CASSLARGNTEAFF
TRBJ1-6,-,TRBV13,CASSLGRPYNSPLHF
TRBJ2-1,-,TRBV6-4,CASSDSAGAPNEQFF
TRBJ1-2,-,TRBV14,CASSQVGFGYTF
TRBJ2-7,-,TRBV5-1,CASSLDGYEQYF
TRBJ1-2,-,TRBV18,CASSPGGYGYTF
TRBJ2-1,TRBD2,TRBV6-4,CASSDWAGGAYNEQFF
TRBJ2-2,-,TRBV27,CASSWGTGELFF
TRBJ2-1,TRBD2,TRBV5-1,CASSEGLAGYNEQFF
TRBJ1-1,-,TRBV11-3,CASSSTATEAFF
TRBJ2-7,TRBD1,TRBV5-5,CASNPGQGAYEQYF
TRBJ1-2,TRBD1,TRBV9,CASSVAGGDGYTF
TRBJ2-3,TRBD2,TRBV5-1,CASSLGTSGSPDTQYF
TRBJ1-6,-,TRBV14,CASSQDLGGPLHF
TRBJ2-7,-,TRBV19,CASSMDGAYEQYF
TRBJ1-1,TRBD1,TRBV12-3/TRBV12-4,CASSPQGSFEAFF
TRBJ1-6,TRBD1,TRBV19,CASSNISPGTGNSPLHF
TRBJ1-1,-,TRBV6-6,CASSSRVRGNTEAFF
TRBJ1-5,-,TRBV28,CASSLLESGYSNQPQHF
TRBJ2-5,-,TRBV6-2/TRBV6-3,CASSYGSAQETQYF
TRBJ1-2,-,TRBV6-5,CASSYSGAGYTF
TRBJ2-3,TRBD2,TRBV18,CASSPPLAGGTDTQYF
TRBJ2-6,-,TRBV5-4,CASSPNLARDGANVLTF
TRBJ2-1,-,TRBV7-3,CASSSRLVSYNEQFF
TRBJ2-5,-,TRBV2,CASSRDRAGVQETQYF
TRBJ2-1,-,TRBV5-6,CASSFGQGNYNEQFF